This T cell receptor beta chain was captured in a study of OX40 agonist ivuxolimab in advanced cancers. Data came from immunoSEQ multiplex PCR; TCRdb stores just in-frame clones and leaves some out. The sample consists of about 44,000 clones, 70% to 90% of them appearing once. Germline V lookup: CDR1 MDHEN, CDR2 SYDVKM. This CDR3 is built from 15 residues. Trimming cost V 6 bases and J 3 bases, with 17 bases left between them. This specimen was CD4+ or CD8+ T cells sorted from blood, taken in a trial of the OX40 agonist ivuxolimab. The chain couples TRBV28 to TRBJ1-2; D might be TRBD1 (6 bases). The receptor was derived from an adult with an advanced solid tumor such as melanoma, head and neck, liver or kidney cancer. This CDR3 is CASRVPMDSYYGYTF. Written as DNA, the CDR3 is TGTGCCAGCAGAGTTCCGATGGACAGTTACTATGGCTACACCTTC.